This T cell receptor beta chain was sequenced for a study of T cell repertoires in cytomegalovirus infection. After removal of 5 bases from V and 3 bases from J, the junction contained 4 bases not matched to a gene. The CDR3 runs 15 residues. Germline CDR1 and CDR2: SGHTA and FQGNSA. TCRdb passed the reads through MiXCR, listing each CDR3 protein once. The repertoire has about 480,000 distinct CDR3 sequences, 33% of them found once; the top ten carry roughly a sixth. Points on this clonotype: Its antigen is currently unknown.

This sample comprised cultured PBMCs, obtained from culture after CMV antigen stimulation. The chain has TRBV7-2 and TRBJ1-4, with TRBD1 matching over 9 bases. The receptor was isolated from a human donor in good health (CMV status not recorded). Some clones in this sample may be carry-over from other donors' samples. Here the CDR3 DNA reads TGTGCCAGCAGCCCACAGGGGGCTGCTAATGAAAAACTGTTTTTT. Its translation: CASSPQGAANEKLFF. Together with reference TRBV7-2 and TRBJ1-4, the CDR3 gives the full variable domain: GAGVSQSPSNKVTEKGKDVELRCDPISGHTALYWYRQSLGQGLEFLIYFQGNSAPDKSGLPSDRFSAERTGGSVSTLTIQRTQQEDSAVYLCASSPQGAANEKLFFGSGTQLSVL.